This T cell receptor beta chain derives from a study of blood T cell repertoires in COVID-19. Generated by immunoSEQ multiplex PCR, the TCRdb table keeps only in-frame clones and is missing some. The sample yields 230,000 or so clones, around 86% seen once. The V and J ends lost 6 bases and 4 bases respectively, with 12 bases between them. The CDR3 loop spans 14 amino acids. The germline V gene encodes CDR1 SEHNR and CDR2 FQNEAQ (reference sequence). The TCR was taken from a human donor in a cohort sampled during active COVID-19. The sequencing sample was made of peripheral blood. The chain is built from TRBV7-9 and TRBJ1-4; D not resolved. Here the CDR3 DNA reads TGTGCCAGCAGTTTTGCAGCGAATAATGAAAAACTGTTTTTT. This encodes CASSFAANNEKLFF.